This T cell receptor beta chain was sequenced during a study of cytomegalovirus exposure and HLA in healthy donors. Background on the study: Early on, a data release was issued that held approximately 78 million unique TCRs from HLA-typed donors.

13 Jbeta primers and 60 Vbeta primers were used for the PCR. The repertoire was sequenced with immunoSEQ multiplex PCR; TCRdb's copy has only in-frame clones and lacks some. The data hold over 140,000 clones, with roughly 79% observed a single time. This CDR3 comprises 12 residues. V lost 5 bases to trimming and J lost 6 bases, with 9 bases between them. In germline, CDR1 is SEHNR, CDR2 FQNEAQ (reference sequence). Comments on this clone: Its specificity is not known.

Study outcomes and limitations: Cytomegalovirus association was assigned to about 150 TCR beta chains.

The rearrangement joins TRBV7-9 to TRBJ2-3, with D unclear. The receptor was derived from a man aged 25-40 years in good health and CMV-seropositive. Sample: PBMCs. The CDR3 region is CASSVMRDTQYF. The CDR3 DNA is TGTGCCAGCAGCGTTATGCGGGATACGCAGTATTTT.